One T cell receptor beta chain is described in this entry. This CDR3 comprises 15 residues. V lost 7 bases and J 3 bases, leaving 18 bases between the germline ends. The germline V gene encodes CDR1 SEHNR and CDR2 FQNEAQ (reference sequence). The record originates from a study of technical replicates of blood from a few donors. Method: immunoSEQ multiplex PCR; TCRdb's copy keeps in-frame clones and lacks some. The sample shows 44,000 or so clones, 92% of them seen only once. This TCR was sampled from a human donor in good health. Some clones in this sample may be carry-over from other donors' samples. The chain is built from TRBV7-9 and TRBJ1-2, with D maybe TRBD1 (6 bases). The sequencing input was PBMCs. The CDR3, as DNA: TGTGCCAGCACCCGGACAGATACTTACCACTATGGCTACACCTTC. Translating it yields CASTRTDTYHYGYTF.